This T cell receptor (beta chain) was obtained from a study of blood T cells in healthy people across ages. Study conclusions and caveats: Compared with aged donors, long-lived donors showed fewer expanded clones, suggesting selection. TCR beta diversity, measured per million T cells, fell in a roughly linear way with age.

Trimming left V 7 bases short and J 8 bases short, with 12 bases between. The CDR3 totals 11 residues. CDR1 is SQVTM and CDR2 is ANQGSEA in the germline V gene. In this sample, this clonotype turned up a few times. No antigen is known for it. It was with a sample-barcoded 5' primer and a J-beta primer mix that a second PCR of roughly 6 to 12 cycles was run. MiXCR was run by TCRdb on the 5' RACE reads, yielding one entry per CDR3 protein. The table includes 1.5 million to 2 million distinct CDR3 sequences, about 50% detected once. Sequenced input: blood. The source of this sequence is a woman in her thirties or forties in good health. The V call is TRBV29-1, the J call TRBJ2-4; tentatively, D is TRBD1 or TRBD2 (5 bases each). The CDR3 sequence: CSGVEGHIQYF. The CDR3 bases are TGCAGCGGGGTTGAGGGGCACATTCAGTACTTC.